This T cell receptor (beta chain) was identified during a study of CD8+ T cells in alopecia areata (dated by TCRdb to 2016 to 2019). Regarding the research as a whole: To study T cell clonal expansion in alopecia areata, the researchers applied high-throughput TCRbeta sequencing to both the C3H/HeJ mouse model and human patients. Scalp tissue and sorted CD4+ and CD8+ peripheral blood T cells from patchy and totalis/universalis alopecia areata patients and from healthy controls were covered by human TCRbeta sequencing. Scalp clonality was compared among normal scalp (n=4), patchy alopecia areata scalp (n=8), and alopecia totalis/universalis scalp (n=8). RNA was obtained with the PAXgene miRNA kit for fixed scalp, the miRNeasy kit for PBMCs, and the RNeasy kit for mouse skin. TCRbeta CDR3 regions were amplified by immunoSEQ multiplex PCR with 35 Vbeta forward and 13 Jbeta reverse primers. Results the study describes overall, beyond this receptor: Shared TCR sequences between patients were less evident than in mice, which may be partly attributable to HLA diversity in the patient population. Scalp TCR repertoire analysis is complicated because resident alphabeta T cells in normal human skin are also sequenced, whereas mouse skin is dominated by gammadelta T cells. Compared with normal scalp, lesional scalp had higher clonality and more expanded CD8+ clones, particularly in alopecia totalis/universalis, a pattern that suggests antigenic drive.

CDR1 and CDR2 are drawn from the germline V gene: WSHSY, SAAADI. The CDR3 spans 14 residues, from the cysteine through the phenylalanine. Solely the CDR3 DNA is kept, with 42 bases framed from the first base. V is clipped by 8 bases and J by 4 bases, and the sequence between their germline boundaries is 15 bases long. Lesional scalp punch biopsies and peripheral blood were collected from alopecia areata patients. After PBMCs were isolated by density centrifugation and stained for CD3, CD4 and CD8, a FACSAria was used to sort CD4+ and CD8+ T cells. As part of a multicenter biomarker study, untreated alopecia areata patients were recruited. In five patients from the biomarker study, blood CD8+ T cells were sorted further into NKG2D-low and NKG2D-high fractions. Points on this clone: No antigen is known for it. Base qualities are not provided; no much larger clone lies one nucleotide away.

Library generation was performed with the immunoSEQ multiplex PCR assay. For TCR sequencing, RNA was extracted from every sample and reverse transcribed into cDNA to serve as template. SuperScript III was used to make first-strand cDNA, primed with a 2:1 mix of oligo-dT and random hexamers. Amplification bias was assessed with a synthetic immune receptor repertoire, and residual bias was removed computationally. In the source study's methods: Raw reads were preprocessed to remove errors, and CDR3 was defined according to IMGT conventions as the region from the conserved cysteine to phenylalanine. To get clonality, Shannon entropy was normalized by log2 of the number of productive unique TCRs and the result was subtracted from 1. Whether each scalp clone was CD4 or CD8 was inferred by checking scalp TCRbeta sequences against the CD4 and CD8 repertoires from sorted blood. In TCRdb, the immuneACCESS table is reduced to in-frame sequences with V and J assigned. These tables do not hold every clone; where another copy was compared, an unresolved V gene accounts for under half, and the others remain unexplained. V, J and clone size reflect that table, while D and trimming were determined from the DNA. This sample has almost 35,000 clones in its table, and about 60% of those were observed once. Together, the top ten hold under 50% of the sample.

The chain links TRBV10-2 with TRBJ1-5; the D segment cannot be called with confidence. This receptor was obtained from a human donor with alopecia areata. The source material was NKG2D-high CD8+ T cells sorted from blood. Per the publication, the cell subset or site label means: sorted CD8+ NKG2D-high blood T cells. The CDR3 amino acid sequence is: CASGEGGGNQPQHF. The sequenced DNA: TGCGCCAGCGGGGAGGGTGGTGGGAATCAGCCCCAGCATTTT.